The 24 T cell receptor beta chains listed next were all sequenced from one sample in a study of blood T cell repertoires in COVID-19. Some clones are missing from TCRdb's copy, which holds only in-frame ones; the method was immunoSEQ multiplex PCR. This sample has approximately 36,000 clones, with under 90% found just once. Sequences were obtained from peripheral blood. The receptors were gathered from a man aged 55 to 70 with COVID-19, enrolled during active disease.

The rearrangement links TRBV9 to TRBJ2-2, with 7 bases matching TRBD2. Germline V lookup: CDR1 SGDLS, CDR2 YYNGEE. CDR3 length equals 16 residues. V was pared by 7 bases and J by 2 bases, with 11 bases of the junction left unmatched. CDR3 coding DNA: TGTGCCAGCCGACGGGGAGCAGCGGGAAACACCGGGGAGCTGTTTTTT. It encodes CASRRGAAGNTGELFF.

The rearrangement joins TRBV12-5 to TRBJ1-1; D possibly corresponds to TRBD1 (5 bases). CDR3 length equals 13 residues. Germline loops: CDR1 LGHNT, CDR2 FRNRAP. Trimming took 7 bases from V and 1 from J, leaving 10 bases between them. CDR3 coding DNA: TGTGCTAGTGCCTTTAGGGGGAACACTGAAGCTTTCTTT. Translation: CASAFRGNTEAFF.

V and J are TRBV4-1 and TRBJ2-7; D unresolved. Germline CDR1 reads MGHRA; CDR2 reads YSYEKL. The V end was cut by 4 bases, the J end by 4 bases, with 17 bases between. CDR3 size: 15 residues. CDR3 DNA sequence: TGCGCCAGCAGCCTGACTCTAGGATCCTATTACGAGCAGTACTTC. It codes for CASSLTLGSYYEQYF.

The CDR3 protein is CASRIQGQRNTEAFF. CDR3 sequence (DNA): TGTGCCAGCAGGATACAGGGACAGAGGAACACTGAAGCTTTCTTT. V usage is TRBV27 and J usage is TRBJ1-1; 7 nucleotides agree with TRBD1. Germline V CDR1 and CDR2: MNHEY, SMNVEV (reference sequence). CDR3 length equals 15 residues. V dropped 6 bases and J dropped 1; count of bases not matched to a gene: 8.

This clone was seen more than once but under ten times. The chain links TRBV5-5 to TRBJ2-3; TRBD1 matches at 7 bases. CDR3 length equals 16 residues. Per the germline V gene, CDR1 is SGHKS and CDR2 is YYEKEE (reference sequence). After removal of 4 bases from V and 2 bases from J, the junction contained 10 bases not matched to a gene. CDR3 coding DNA: TGTGCCAGCAGCCCCCGGGACAGCATTTTCACAGATACGCAGTATTTT. Translated, it gives CASSPRDSIFTDTQYF.

This chain joins TRBV24-1 and TRBJ1-1; a weak D match, TRBD1 (6 bases). Germline V gives CDR1 KGHDR, CDR2 SFDVKD. Between the trimmed V and J ends, which lost 0 bases and 8 bases, there was a span of 9 bases. CDR3 length: 13 amino acids. The CDR3 nucleotides read TGTGCCACCAGTGATTTGCAGGACAGAGAAGCTTTCTTT. It is translated as CATSDLQDREAFF.

The rearrangement links TRBV5-1 to TRBJ1-2; no clear D gene. Between the trimmed V and J ends, which lost 1 base and 1 base, there was a span of 8 bases. The CDR3 spans 14 residues. The V gene's germline CDR1 is SGHRS and CDR2 YFSETQ. The chain's CDR3 is CASSLSGGNYGYTF. The CDR3 region has the DNA TGCGCCAGCAGCTTGAGCGGCGGTAACTATGGCTACACCTTC.

The rearrangement uses TRBV2 and TRBJ2-3; the match to TRBD1 covers 10 bases. Per the germline V gene, CDR1 is SNHLY and CDR2 is FYNNEI. V trimming: 5 bases; J trimming: 5 bases; junction bases outside the gene matches: 10. The CDR3 totals 16 residues. In DNA form, the CDR3 reads TGTGCCAGCAGTAGGACAGGGGGTACCTGGATAGATACGCAGTATTTT. Residues: CASSRTGGTWIDTQYF.

The DNA for the CDR3 is TGCGCCAGCAGCCAAGACCAGGGGACTAACTATGGCTACACCTTC. This encodes CASSQDQGTNYGYTF. The chain carries TRBV4-3 and TRBJ1-2; D is perhaps TRBD1 (6 bases). CDR1 and CDR2 from the germline V gene are LGHNA and YSLEER. Trimming cost V 0 bases and J 0 bases, with 8 bases left between them. The CDR3 contains 15 residues.

The gene calls are TRBV2 and TRBJ2-1; TRBD2 matches 11 bases. CDR1 SNHLY and CDR2 FYNNEI come from the germline V gene. This CDR3 spans 15 amino acids. V was clipped by 6 bases and J by 5 bases; unmatched bases: 6. CDR3 in DNA: TGTGCCAGCAGCGCCGGACTAGCGGGCAACAATGAGCAGTTCTTC. This translates into CASSAGLAGNNEQFF.

This chain joins TRBV6-5 and TRBJ1-6; weak D call: TRBD1 (6 bases). V gave up 5 bases and J gave up 7 bases, with 12 bases separating them. Germline-derived CDR1 and CDR2 are MNHEY and SVGAGI. The CDR3 contains 14 residues. CDR3 amino acids: CASSPGQWNSPLHF. In nucleotides, the CDR3 is TGTGCCAGCAGTCCAGGACAGTGGAATTCACCCCTCCACTTT.

The gene calls are TRBV7-2 and TRBJ1-2, with unresolved D. The V end was cut by 7 bases, the J end by 0 bases, with 18 bases between. The CDR3 has 16 residues. Germline CDR1 SGHTA, CDR2 FQGNSA. Here the CDR3 DNA reads TGTGCCAGCATCCCCCGCGGGGATCCTTCTAACTATGGCTACACCTTC. The encoded protein is CASIPRGDPSNYGYTF. Full variable domain (rest looked up from reference TRBV7-2 and TRBJ1-2): GAGVSQSPSNKVTEKGKDVELRCDPISGHTALYWYRQSLGQGLEFLIYFQGNSAPDKSGLPSDRFSAERTGGSVSTLTIQRTQQEDSAVYLCASIPRGDPSNYGYTFGSGTRLTVV.

This sequence joins TRBV5-1 and TRBJ2-7, with D maybe TRBD2 (5 bases). Germline values: CDR1 SGHRS, CDR2 YFSETQ. V lost 4 bases to trimming and J lost 1 base, with 15 bases between them. CDR3 length: 15 residues. The CDR3 bases are TGCGCCAGCAGCATAACCTATGGAGGATCCTACGAGCAGTACTTC. Its translation is CASSITYGGSYEQYF.

This chain connects TRBV5-1 to TRBJ1-2, with 9 bases matching TRBD1. The CDR3 totals 15 residues. The germline V gene has CDR1 SGHRS and CDR2 YFSETQ. Trimming removed 4 bases from V and 4 bases from J; junction bases left unmatched: 8. The CDR3 sequence: CASSPLQGAAYGYTF. CDR3 DNA: TGCGCCAGCAGCCCCCTACAGGGGGCAGCCTATGGCTACACCTTC.

This clone appeared once. V is TRBV5-1 and J is TRBJ2-1; 9 bases line up with TRBD2. The CDR3 is made up of 14 amino acids. V shed 5 bases, J shed 4 bases, and the junction held 4 bases outside the gene matches. Germline V gene data show CDR1 as SGHRS and CDR2 as YFSETQ. The CDR3 DNA sequence: TGCGCCAGCAGAGCGGGGGGCCTTTACAATGAGCAGTTCTTC. It codes for CASRAGGLYNEQFF. Together with reference TRBV5-1 and TRBJ2-1, the CDR3 gives the full variable domain: KAGVTQTPRYLIKTRGQQVTLSCSPISGHRSVSWYQQTPGQGLQFLFEYFSETQRNKGNFPGRFSGRQFSNSRSEMNVSTLELGDSALYLCASRAGGLYNEQFFGPGTRLTVL.

The CDR3 loop is CASSPGQGTYNEQFF. The DNA for the CDR3 is TGTGCCAGCTCCCCGGGACAGGGGACCTACAATGAGCAGTTCTTC. V usage is TRBV7-3 and J usage is TRBJ2-1, with 10 positions matching TRBD1. CDR3 size: 15 residues. Losses at the gene ends were 8 bases for V and 2 bases for J; bases not matched to a gene: 6. Germline V lookup: CDR1 SGHTA, CDR2 FQGTGA.

The chain joins TRBV30 to TRBJ1-1, with D possibly being TRBD1 (5 bases). With 0 bases removed from V and 1 base from J, the gap between germline ends came to 12 bases. Per the germline V gene, CDR1 is GTSNPN and CDR2 is SVGIG (reference sequence). The CDR3 totals 15 residues. CDR3 nucleotide sequence: TGTGCCTGGAGTGTACGGGGGGTTTCGAACACTGAAGCTTTCTTT. It yields the protein CAWSVRGVSNTEAFF.

This clone was counted a few times. The chain recombines TRBV7-2 with TRBJ1-1, with TRBD1 identical over 7 bases. The CDR3 runs to 14 residues. V gave up 2 bases and J gave up 5 bases; unmatched junction bases: 5. Germline V gene sequence: CDR1 SGHTA, CDR2 FQGNSA. CDR3 bases: TGTGCCAGCAGCTTAAGGGGGCGAAGGACTGAAGCTTTCTTT. Amino acids: CASSLRGRRTEAFF. Looking up the rest from reference TRBV7-2 and TRBJ1-1 gives the full variable domain: GAGVSQSPSNKVTEKGKDVELRCDPISGHTALYWYRQSLGQGLEFLIYFQGNSAPDKSGLPSDRFSAERTGGSVSTLTIQRTQQEDSAVYLCASSLRGRRTEAFFGQGTRLTVV.

The genes are TRBV6-2 or TRBV6-3 and TRBJ2-3; perhaps TRBD1 as D (6 bases). Looked up from germline, CDR1 is MNHEY and CDR2 is SVGEGT. The CDR3 is made up of 15 amino acids. The germline V and J ends were trimmed by 2 bases and 4 bases, with 13 bases remaining between them. CDR3 sequence: CASSYEQGYADTQYF. In DNA, the CDR3 is TGTGCCAGCAGTTACGAGCAGGGGTACGCAGATACGCAGTATTTT.

The rearrangement uses TRBV25-1 and TRBJ1-1; 9 bases are shared with TRBD1. The germline CDR1 and CDR2 sequences are MGHDK and SYGVNS. The CDR3 loop spans 12 amino acids. After removal of 5 bases from V and 10 bases from J, the junction contained 5 bases not matched to a gene. The CDR3 here is CASSWGQGRAFF. The CDR3 nucleotides are TGTGCCAGCAGTTGGGGACAGGGCCGAGCTTTCTTT.

This clone was found a few times. This rearrangement joins TRBV28 to TRBJ1-1; D call uncertain. Trimming shortened V by 7 bases and J by 1 base, and 10 bases separated the two germline ends. Looked up from germline, CDR1 is MDHEN and CDR2 is SYDVKM. The CDR3 sequence is 13 residues long. The CDR3 spells CASNEVANTEAFF. The CDR3 DNA is TGTGCCAGCAATGAGGTGGCGAACACTGAAGCTTTCTTT.

The rearrangement links TRBV28 to TRBJ1-1; 7 bases fit TRBD1. Germline lookup yields CDR1 MDHEN and CDR2 SYDVKM. This CDR3 has 12 residues. The junction had 3 bases not matched to a gene; V was cut back by 6 bases and J by 5 bases. In DNA, the CDR3 is TGTGCCAGCAGCCGACAGGGAACTGAAGCTTTCTTT. It encodes CASSRQGTEAFF.

This chain links TRBV5-1 with TRBJ1-4; D gene uncertain. This CDR3 has 14 amino acids. Between the trimmed V and J ends, which lost 4 bases and 3 bases, there was a span of 10 bases. Germline V gene data show CDR1 as SGHRS and CDR2 as YFSETQ. The CDR3 DNA follows: TGCGCCAGCAGCGGGCAGAAAGCTAATGAAAAACTGTTTTTT. This translates into CASSGQKANEKLFF.

The V gene is TRBV7-3, the J gene TRBJ2-2, with no clear D. Trimming stripped 5 bases from V and 3 bases from J, with 10 bases between. The CDR3 has 14 amino acids. Germline lookup yields CDR1 SGHTA and CDR2 FQGTGA. The DNA for the CDR3 is TGTGCCAGCAGCACTCAACCCTACACCGGGGAGCTGTTTTTT. Translated, it gives CASSTQPYTGELFF.